This TCR beta chain was profiled in a study of blood T cell repertoires in COVID-19. Assay used: immunoSEQ multiplex PCR; TCRdb lists only in-frame clones, some missing. This sample yields about 130,000 clones, of which around nine tenths are seen a single time; less than 3% belongs to the top ten. J was trimmed by 6 bases and V by 7 bases; bases with no gene match: 9. The germline V gene encodes CDR1 LNHDA and CDR2 SQIVND (reference sequence). There are 16 residues in the CDR3. The sequencing input was peripheral blood. This receptor was obtained from a man between 60 and 75 years old with active or convalescent COVID-19. The rearrangement uses TRBV19 and TRBJ2-2; 12 nucleotides match TRBD2. The CDR3 sequence is CASTGLAGTRAGELFF. In nucleotides, the CDR3 is TGTGCCAGTACCGGACTAGCGGGAACCAGGGCCGGGGAGCTGTTTTTT.